This paragraph reports one T cell receptor beta chain. These data come from a study of T cell responses to AZD1222 COVID-19 vaccine. This CDR3 contains 13 residues. Germline-derived CDR1 and CDR2 are MNHEY and SMNVEV (reference sequence). V was clipped by 3 bases and J by 0 bases, with 5 bases between them. TCRdb keeps only in-frame clones here, not all; method: immunoSEQ multiplex PCR. This table holds approximately 150,000 clones, roughly 92% found once. The chain couples TRBV27 to TRBJ2-5; no firm D call. The receptor's source is an adult who received the AZD1222 COVID-19 vaccine. The starting material was peripheral blood, obtained 28 days after the second AZD1222 dose. CDR3 region: CASSFKYQETQYF. The CDR3 DNA sequence: TGTGCCAGCAGTTTTAAGTACCAAGAGACCCAGTACTTC.